These 2 T cell receptor beta chains were sequenced from one sample in a study of T-cell reconstitution after alpha-beta-depleted transplantation in children. A TCRbeta library incorporating unique molecular identifiers was prepared. TCRdb itself ran the PCR reads through MiXCR, one entry per CDR3 protein. Altogether about 58,000 distinct CDR3 sequences are present, roughly 46% being singletons, with the ten largest covering under 98%. This specimen consisted of PBMCs, mostly from graft donor cells, obtained 360 days after TCRalphabeta/CD19-depleted stem cell transplant. The receptors were sampled from a male patient younger than 18 who had a stem cell transplant for acute lymphoblastic leukemia, so the T cells may come from the graft donor.

This clonotype was observed a single time. The chain uses TRBV7-6 and TRBJ2-6; D is unresolved. Trimming took off 5 bases at V and 0 bases at J, with 11 bases between the two ends. The length of the CDR3 is 16 residues. Looked up from germline, CDR1 is SGHVS and CDR2 is FNYEAQ. The CDR3 bases are TGTGCCAGCAGCCTACTCACAGTCTCTGGGGCCAACGTCCTGACTTTC. Translating gives CASSLLTVSGANVLTF.

The chain couples TRBV7-2 to TRBJ2-7; perhaps TRBD1 as D (8 bases). The V gene lost 2 bases and the J gene lost 4 bases, with 15 bases spanning the gap. The germline gives CDR1 SGHTA, CDR2 FQGNSA. This CDR3 has 15 amino acids. In DNA, the CDR3 is TGTGCCAGCAGCTTAATAACAGGGGGAGGGTACGAGCAGTACTTC. Residues: CASSLITGGGYEQYF. Looking up the rest from reference TRBV7-2 and TRBJ2-7 gives the full variable domain: GAGVSQSPSNKVTEKGKDVELRCDPISGHTALYWYRQSLGQGLEFLIYFQGNSAPDKSGLPSDRFSAERTGGSVSTLTIQRTQQEDSAVYLCASSLITGGGYEQYFGPGTRLTVT.